This note documents a single TCR beta chain sequence. Antigen unknown. The sample is drawn from a study of cytomegalovirus exposure and HLA in healthy donors. Study-level results: Indistinguishable V segments, including TRBV6-2 and TRBV6-3, were excluded. According to the study, 160 or so TCR beta chains were cytomegalovirus-associated.

The germline V gene encodes CDR1 SGHTA and CDR2 FQGNSA. V lost 7 bases, J lost 6 bases, and 21 bases lay in between. The CDR3 has 15 amino acids. The PCR contained 60 Vbeta and 13 Jbeta primers. Data came from immunoSEQ multiplex PCR; TCRdb stores just in-frame clones and leaves some out. Of 85,000 to 100,000 clones in the sample, about 80% are singletons; the top ten hold about 7.3%. V gene TRBV7-2 combines with J gene TRBJ2-5; D possibly corresponds to TRBD2 (6 bases). The receptor's source is a man in his thirties or forties in good health and CMV-seronegative. The sequencing input was PBMCs. CDR3 amino acids: CASIPLGLAGKTQYF. DNA for the CDR3: TGTGCCAGCATACCATTGGGACTTGCGGGGAAGACCCAGTACTTC.